Listed here is a single T cell receptor beta chain. Its antigen is unidentified. The record originates from a study of cytomegalovirus exposure and HLA in healthy donors. Study-level findings and limits: A prior analysis recorded that most TCR beta V segments were productive about 87% or about 30% of the time. Later on, a genetic analysis was performed. It linked a missense variant in DCLRE1C with V- and J-gene trimming of TCR beta.

Vbeta (60) and Jbeta (13) primers were used in the PCR. Some clones are missing from TCRdb's copy, which holds only in-frame ones; the method was immunoSEQ multiplex PCR. The sample lists a few hundred thousand clones; roughly 86% were seen once. This TCR came from a woman aged 40-49 years in good health and CMV-seropositive. The sample taken for sequencing was PBMCs.

CDR3 sequence (DNA): TGTGCCAGCAGGACAGGGTATGGCTACACCTTC. This codes for CASRTGYGYTF. The chain couples TRBV2 to TRBJ1-2; 7 bases fit TRBD1. The trim removed 6 bases at V and 5 bases at J, leaving 0 bases unmatched. CDR3 size: 11 residues. CDR1 is SNHLY, CDR2 FYNNEI, per germline.